This T cell receptor (beta chain) comes out of a study of persistence of HIV-infected CD4 T cells. As for this clone: Antigen specificity is unknown.

The stimulus was lysate of CMV-infected fibroblasts, roughly 9.2 ug/mL. Memory cells lacking CD40L and CD69 with high CD45RO were sorted. Donors had CD4+ T cell counts above 400 cells/uL and were CMV-seropositive. The libraries were made with immunoSEQ version 4 in survey mode. TCRdb's table, derived via immunoSEQ multiplex PCR, lists solely in-frame clones and lacks some. The sample includes approximately 35,000 clones, 82% of them seen just once. V lost 0 bases, J lost 4 bases, and 9 bases lay in between. CDR1 GTSNPN and CDR2 SVGIG come from the germline V gene (reference sequence). The CDR3 extends over 14 amino acids. Study-wide results and caveats: Antigen-responding cells were enriched for degenerate expanded CDR3beta sequences.

The clonotype originates from an adult man with HIV who was CMV-seropositive. The chain joins TRBV30 to TRBJ2-2; D remains unclear. The material was CD4+ T cells sorted from PBMCs after roughly 17-hour stimulation, obtained from a patient who received antiretroviral therapy. CDR3 amino acids: CAWSVQLRTGELFF. CDR3 sequence (DNA): TGTGCCTGGAGTGTACAGCTACGCACCGGGGAGCTGTTTTTT.